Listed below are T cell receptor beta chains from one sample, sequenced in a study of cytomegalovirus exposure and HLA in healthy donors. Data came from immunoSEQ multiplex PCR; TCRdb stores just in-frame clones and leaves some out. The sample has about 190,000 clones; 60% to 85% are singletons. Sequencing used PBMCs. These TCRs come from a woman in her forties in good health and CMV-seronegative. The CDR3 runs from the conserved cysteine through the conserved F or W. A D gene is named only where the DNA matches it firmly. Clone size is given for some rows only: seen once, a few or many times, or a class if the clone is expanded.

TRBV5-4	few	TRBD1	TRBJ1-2	CASSLVGQGGVGGYTF	TGTGCCAGCAGCTTGGTGGGACAGGGAGGGGTTGGGGGCTACACCTTC
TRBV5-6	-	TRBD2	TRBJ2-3	CASSLVGGRPATQYF	TGTGCCAGCAGCTTGGTGGGCGGGAGGCCCGCTACGCAGTATTTT
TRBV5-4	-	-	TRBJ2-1	CASSLAGGTYNEQFF	TGTGCCAGCAGCTTGGCGGGGGGCACGTACAATGAGCAGTTCTTC
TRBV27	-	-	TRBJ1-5	CASSLSGRVGSQPQHF	TGTGCCAGCAGTTTATCGGGCAGGGTTGGTTCACAGCCCCAGCATTTT
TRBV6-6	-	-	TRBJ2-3	CASSADYSDTQYF	TGTGCCAGCAGTGCGGACTATTCAGATACGCAGTATTTT
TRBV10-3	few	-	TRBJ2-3	CAISDPQDTQYF	TGTGCCATCAGTGACCCCCAAGATACGCAGTATTTT
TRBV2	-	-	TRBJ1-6	CASSVGTYNSPLHF	TGTGCCAGCAGTGTGGGGACATATAATTCACCCCTCCACTTT
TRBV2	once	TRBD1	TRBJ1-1	CASSSTGAPNTEAFF	TGTGCCAGCAGTTCGACAGGGGCGCCGAACACTGAAGCTTTCTTT
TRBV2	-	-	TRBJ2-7	CASSVERGSYEQYF	TGTGCCAGCAGTGTCGAGCGTGGGTCCTACGAGCAGTACTTC
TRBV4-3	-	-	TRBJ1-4	CASSQEAEGREKLFF	TGCGCCAGCAGCCAAGAAGCCGAAGGGAGGGAAAAACTGTTTTTT
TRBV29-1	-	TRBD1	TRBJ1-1	CSVNTGGGSEAFF	TGCAGCGTAAACACAGGGGGAGGGTCTGAAGCTTTCTTT
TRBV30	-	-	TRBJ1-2	CAGRGQLSFNYGYTF	TGTGCCGGACGAGGACAGCTGAGTTTTAACTATGGCTACACCTTC
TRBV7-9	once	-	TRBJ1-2	CSSSLTGADSYGYTF	TGTTCCAGCAGCTTAACTGGAGCGGACAGCTATGGCTACACCTTC
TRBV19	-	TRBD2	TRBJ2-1	CASRVEGGRGEQFF	TGTGCCAGTAGGGTCGAGGGCGGGAGGGGTGAGCAGTTCTTC
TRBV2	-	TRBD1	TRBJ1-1	CASNIRDRNAEAFF	TGTGCCAGCAACATAAGGGACAGAAACGCTGAAGCTTTCTTT
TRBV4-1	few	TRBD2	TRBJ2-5	CASSLDLAGEETQYF	TGCGCCAGCAGCCTCGATTTAGCGGGAGAGGAGACCCAGTACTTC
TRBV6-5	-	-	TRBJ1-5	CASTEGGRQPQHF	TGTGCCAGCACCGAGGGGGGGCGTCAGCCCCAGCATTTT
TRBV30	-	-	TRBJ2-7	CAWSRAQLYEQYF	TGTGCCTGGAGTCGAGCCCAACTCTACGAGCAGTACTTC
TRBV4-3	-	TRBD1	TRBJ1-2	CASSPGQGMNYGYTF	TGCGCCAGCAGCCCAGGACAGGGAATGAACTATGGCTACACCTTC
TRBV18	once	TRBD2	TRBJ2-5	CASSPDGRAVETQYF	TGTGCCAGCTCACCAGACGGGAGGGCCGTAGAGACCCAGTACTTC
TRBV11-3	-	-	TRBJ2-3	CASSLGRSTDTQYF	TGTGCCAGCAGCTTAGGGCGGAGCACAGATACGCAGTATTTT
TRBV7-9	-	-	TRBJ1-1	CASSLGFQENTEAFF	TGTGCCAGCAGCTTAGGTTTTCAGGAGAACACTGAAGCTTTCTTT
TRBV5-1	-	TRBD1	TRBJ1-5	CASSPQGVDQPQHF	TGCGCCAGCAGCCCGCAGGGGGTGGATCAGCCCCAGCATTTT